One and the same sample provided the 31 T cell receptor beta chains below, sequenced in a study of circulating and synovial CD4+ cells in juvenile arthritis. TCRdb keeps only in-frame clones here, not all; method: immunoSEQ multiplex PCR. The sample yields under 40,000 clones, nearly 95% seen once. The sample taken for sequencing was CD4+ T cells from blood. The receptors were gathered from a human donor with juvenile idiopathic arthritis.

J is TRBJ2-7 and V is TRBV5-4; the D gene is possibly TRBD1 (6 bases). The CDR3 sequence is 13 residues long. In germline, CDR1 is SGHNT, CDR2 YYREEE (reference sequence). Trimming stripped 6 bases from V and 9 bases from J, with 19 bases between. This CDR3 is CASTRQDINGQYF. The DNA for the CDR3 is TGTGCCAGCACGCGACAGGACATCAATGGGCAGTACTTC.

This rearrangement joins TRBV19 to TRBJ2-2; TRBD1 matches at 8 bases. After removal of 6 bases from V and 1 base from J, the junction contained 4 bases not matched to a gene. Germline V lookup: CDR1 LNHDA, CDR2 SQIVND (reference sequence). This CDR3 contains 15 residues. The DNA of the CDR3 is TGTGCCAGTAGGACAGGGGTTCTGAACACCGGGGAGCTGTTTTTT. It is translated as CASRTGVLNTGELFF.

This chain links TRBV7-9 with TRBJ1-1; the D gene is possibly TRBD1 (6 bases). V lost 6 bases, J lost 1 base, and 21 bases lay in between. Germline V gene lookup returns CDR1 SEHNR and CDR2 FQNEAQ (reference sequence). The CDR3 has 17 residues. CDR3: CASRVPPMGARNTEAFF. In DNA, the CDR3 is TGTGCCAGCAGGGTACCCCCAATGGGGGCACGGAACACTGAAGCTTTCTTT.

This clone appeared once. The CDR3 sequence is CASSLGQGNTEAFF. The CDR3 region has the DNA TGTGCCAGCAGCCTTGGACAGGGAAACACTGAAGCTTTCTTT. This chain connects TRBV4-2 to TRBJ1-1; 8 bases match TRBD1. CDR3 size: 14 residues. Losses at the gene ends were 4 bases for V and 2 bases for J; bases not matched to a gene: 3. From germline, CDR1 is LGHNA and CDR2 YNFKEQ.

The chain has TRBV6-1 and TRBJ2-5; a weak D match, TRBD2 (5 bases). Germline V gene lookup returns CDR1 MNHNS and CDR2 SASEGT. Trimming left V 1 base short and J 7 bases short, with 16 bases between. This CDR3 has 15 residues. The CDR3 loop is CASSEVRTALGTQYF. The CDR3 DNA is TGTGCCAGCAGTGAAGTGAGGACTGCCCTCGGGACCCAGTACTTC.

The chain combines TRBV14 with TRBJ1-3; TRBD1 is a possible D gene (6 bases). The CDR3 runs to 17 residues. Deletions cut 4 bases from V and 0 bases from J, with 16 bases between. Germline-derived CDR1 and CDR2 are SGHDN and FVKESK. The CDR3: CASSRISGRGSGNTIYF. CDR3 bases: TGTGCCAGCAGCCGGATATCGGGCAGGGGCTCTGGAAACACCATATATTTT.

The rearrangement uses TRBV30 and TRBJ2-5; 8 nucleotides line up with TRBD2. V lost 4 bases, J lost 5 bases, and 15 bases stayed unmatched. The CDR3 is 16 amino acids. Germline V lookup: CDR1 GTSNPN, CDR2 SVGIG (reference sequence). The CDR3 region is CAWNPGLAGGRETQYF. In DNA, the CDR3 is TGTGCCTGGAACCCTGGACTAGCAGGAGGAAGGGAGACCCAGTACTTC. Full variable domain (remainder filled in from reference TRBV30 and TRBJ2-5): SQTIHQWPATLVQPVGSPLSLECTVEGTSNPNLYWYRQAAGRGLQLLFYSVGIGQISSEVPQNLSASRPQDRQFILSSKKLLLSDSGFYLCAWNPGLAGGRETQYFGPGTRLLVL.

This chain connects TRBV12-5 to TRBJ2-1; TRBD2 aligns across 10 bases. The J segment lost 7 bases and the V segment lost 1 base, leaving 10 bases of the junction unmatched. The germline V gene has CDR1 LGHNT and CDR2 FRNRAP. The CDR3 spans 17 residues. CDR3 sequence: CASGLASSGRARNEQFF. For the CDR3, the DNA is TGTGCTAGTGGTTTGGCTTCGAGCGGGAGGGCCAGAAATGAGCAGTTCTTC.

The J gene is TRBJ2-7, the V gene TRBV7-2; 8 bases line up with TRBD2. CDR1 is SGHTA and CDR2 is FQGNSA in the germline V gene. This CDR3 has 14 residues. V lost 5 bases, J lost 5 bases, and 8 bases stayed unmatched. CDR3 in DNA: TGTGCCAGCAGCCGCGGGACTAGTCGGGACGAGCAGTACTTC. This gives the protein CASSRGTSRDEQYF.

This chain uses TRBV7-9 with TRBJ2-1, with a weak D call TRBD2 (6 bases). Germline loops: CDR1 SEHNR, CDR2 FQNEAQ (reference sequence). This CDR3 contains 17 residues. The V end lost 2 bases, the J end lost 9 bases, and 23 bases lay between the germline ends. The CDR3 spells CASSLKEQLRRVGEQFF. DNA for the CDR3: TGTGCCAGCAGCTTAAAGGAGCAGCTTCGGAGGGTGGGTGAGCAGTTCTTC.

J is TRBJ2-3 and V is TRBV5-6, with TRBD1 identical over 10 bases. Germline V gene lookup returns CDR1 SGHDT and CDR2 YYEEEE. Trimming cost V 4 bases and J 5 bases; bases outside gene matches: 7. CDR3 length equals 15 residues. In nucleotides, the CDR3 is TGTGCCAGCAGCGCGACAGGGGGCGAGGGAGATACGCAGTATTTT. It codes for CASSATGGEGDTQYF.

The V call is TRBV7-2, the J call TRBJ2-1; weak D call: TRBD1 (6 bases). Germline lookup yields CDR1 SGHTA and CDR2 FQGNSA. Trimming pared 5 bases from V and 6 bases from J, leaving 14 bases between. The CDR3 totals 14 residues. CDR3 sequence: CASSPSTGFNEQFF. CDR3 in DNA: TGTGCCAGCAGCCCCAGTACAGGGTTCAATGAGCAGTTCTTC.

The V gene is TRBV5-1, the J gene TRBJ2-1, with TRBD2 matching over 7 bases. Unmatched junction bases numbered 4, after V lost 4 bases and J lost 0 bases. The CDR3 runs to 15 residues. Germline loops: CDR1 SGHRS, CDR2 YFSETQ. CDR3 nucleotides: TGCGCCAGCAGCCTGGGGGGGGGCTCCTACAATGAGCAGTTCTTC. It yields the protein CASSLGGGSYNEQFF.

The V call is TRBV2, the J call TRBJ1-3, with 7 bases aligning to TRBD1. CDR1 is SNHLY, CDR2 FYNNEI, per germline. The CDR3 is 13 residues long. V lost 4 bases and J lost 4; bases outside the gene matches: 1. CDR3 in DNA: TGTGCCAGCAGTGGGGACAGAGGAAACACCATATATTTT. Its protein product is CASSGDRGNTIYF.

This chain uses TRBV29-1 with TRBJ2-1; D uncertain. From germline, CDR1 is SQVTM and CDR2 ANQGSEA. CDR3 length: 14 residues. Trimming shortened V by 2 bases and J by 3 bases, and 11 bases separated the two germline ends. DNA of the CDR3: TGCAGCGTTGAACCCAGGTTAAACTACAATGAGCAGTTCTTC. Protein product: CSVEPRLNYNEQFF.

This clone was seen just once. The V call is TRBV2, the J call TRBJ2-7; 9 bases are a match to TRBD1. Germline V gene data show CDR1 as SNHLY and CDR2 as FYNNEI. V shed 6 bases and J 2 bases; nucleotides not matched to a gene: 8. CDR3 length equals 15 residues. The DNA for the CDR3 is TGTGCCAGCAGCATTTCCGGGACAGGGACCTACGAGCAGTACTTC. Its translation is CASSISGTGTYEQYF.

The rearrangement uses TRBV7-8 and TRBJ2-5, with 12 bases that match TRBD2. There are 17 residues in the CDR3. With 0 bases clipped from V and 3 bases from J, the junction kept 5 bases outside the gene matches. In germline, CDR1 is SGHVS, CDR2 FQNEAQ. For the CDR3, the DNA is TGTGCCAGCAGCTTAGCCCTTAGACTAGCGGGGGAAGAGACCCAGTACTTC. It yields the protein CASSLALRLAGEETQYF. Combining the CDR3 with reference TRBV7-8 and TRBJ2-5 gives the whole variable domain GAGVSQSPRYKVAKRGQDVALRCDPISGHVSLFWYQQALGQGPEFLTYFQNEAQLDKSGLPSDRFFAERPEGSVSTLKIQRTQQEDSAVYLCASSLALRLAGEETQYFGPGTRLLVL.

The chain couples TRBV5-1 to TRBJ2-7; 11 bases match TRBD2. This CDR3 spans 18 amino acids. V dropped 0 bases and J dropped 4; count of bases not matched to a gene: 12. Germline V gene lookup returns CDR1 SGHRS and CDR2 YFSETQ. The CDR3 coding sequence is TGCGCCAGCAGCTTGGGGACTAGCGGGCGCCGACGGGGGTACGAGCAGTACTTC. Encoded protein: CASSLGTSGRRRGYEQYF.

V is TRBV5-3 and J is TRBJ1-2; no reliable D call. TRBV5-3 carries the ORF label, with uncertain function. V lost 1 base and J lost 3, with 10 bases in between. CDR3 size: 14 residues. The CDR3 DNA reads TGTGCCAGAAGCTTGCAGTCTCTAGACTATGGCTACACCTTC. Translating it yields CARSLQSLDYGYTF.

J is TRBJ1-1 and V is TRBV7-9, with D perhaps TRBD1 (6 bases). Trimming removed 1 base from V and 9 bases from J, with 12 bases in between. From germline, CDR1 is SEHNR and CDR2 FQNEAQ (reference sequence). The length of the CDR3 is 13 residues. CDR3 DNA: TGTGCCAGCAGCTTAGTCGGGGGGCCCAAAGCTTTCTTT. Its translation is CASSLVGGPKAFF.

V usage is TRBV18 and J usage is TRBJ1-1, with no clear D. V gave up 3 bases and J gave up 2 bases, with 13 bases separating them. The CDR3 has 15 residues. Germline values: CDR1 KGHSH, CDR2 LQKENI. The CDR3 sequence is CASSPNRELNTEAFF. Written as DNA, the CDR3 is TGTGCCAGCTCACCGAATAGAGAGCTAAACACTGAAGCTTTCTTT.

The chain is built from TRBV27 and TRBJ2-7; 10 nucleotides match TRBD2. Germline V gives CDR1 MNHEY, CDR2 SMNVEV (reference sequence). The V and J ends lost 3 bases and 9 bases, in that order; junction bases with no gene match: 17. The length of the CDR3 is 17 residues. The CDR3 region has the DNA TGTGCCAGCAGTTTTGCTAGCGGGAGTTCCATTGGGTTTGTGCAGTACTTC. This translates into CASSFASGSSIGFVQYF.

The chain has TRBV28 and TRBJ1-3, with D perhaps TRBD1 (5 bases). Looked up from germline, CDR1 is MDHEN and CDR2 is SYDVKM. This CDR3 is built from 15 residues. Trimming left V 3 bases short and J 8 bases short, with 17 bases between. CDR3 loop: CASSFPGRGGDTIYF. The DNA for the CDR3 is TGTGCCAGCAGTTTTCCGGGGCGCGGCGGGGACACCATATATTTT.

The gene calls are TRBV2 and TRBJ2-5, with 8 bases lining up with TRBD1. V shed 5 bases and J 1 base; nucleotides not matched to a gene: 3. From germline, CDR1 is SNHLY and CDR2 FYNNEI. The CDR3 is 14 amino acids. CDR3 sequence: CASSKQGGQETQYF. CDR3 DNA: TGTGCCAGCAGTAAACAGGGGGGCCAAGAGACCCAGTACTTC.

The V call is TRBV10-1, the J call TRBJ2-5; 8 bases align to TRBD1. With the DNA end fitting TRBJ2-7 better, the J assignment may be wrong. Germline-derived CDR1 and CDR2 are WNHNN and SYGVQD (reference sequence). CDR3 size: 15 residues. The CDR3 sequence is CASSFSFGTGYEQYF. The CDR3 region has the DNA TGCGCCAGCAGCTTCTCTTTCGGGACAGGATACGAGCAGTACTTC.

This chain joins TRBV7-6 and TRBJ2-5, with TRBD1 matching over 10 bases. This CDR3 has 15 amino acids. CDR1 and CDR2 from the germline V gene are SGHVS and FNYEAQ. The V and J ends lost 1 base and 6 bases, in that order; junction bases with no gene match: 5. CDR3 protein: CASSLEWTGGKTQYF. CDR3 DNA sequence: TGTGCCAGCAGCTTAGAGTGGACAGGGGGAAAGACCCAGTACTTC.

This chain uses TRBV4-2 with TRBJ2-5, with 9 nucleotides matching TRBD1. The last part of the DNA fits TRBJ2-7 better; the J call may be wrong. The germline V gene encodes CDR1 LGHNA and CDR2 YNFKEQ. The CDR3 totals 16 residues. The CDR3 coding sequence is TGTGCCAGCAGCTCGCGCCCGGGACAGGGCGCCTACGAGCAGTACTTC. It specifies CASSSRPGQGAYEQYF.

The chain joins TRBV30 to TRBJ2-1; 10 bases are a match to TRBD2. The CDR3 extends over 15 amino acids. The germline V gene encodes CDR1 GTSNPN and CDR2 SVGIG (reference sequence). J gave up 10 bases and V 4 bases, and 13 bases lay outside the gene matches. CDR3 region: CAWTLGLATMGEQFF. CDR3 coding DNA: TGTGCCTGGACCTTGGGACTAGCGACAATGGGGGAGCAGTTCTTC.

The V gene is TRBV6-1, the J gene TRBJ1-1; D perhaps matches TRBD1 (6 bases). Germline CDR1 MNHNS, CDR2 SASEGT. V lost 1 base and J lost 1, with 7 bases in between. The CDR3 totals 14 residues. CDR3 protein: CASSEGTANTEAFF. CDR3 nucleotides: TGTGCCAGCAGTGAAGGGACAGCGAACACTGAAGCTTTCTTT.

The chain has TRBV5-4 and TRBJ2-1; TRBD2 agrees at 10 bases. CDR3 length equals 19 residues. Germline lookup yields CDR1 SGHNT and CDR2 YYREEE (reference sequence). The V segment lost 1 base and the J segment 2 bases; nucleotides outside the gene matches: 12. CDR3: CASSLNLLAGVFTYNEQFF. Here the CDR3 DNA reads TGTGCCAGCAGCTTGAATCTTCTAGCGGGAGTTTTCACCTACAATGAGCAGTTCTTC.

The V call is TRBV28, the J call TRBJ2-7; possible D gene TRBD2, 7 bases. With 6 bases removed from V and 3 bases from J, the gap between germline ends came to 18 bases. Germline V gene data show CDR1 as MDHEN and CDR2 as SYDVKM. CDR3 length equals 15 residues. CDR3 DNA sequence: TGTGCCAGCAGCTCGCCGGGGGGCCAAAACTACGAGCAGTACTTC. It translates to CASSSPGGQNYEQYF. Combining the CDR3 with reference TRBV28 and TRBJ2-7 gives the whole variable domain DVKVTQSSRYLVKRTGEKVFLECVQDMDHENMFWYRQDPGLGLRLIYFSYDVKMKEKGDIPEGYSVSREKKERFSLILESASTNQTSMYLCASSSPGGQNYEQYFGPGTRLTVT.